Listed below are T cell receptor beta chains from one sample, sequenced in a study of neurological immune-mediated disorders. MiXCR, run by TCRdb on the 5' RACE reads, gives a single entry per CDR3 protein. The sample shows tens of thousands of distinct CDR3 sequences, under 5% of them seen only once. Sequenced input: PBMCs. All receptors derive from a man aged 30 to 45 with multiple sclerosis. CDR3s include the opening cysteine and the closing phenylalanine or tryptophan. Each record gives: clone size, D gene, J gene, V gene, CDR3 protein, CDR3 DNA. A D gene is named only where the DNA matches it firmly. Rows may omit the clone size; those that give it use once, few, many or a size class.

size: many; D: -; J: TRBJ2-6; V: TRBV20-1; CDR3: CSANRDTSGANVLTF; DNA: TGCAGTGCTAACCGGGACACCTCTGGGGCCAACGTCCTGACTTTC
size: many; D: -; J: TRBJ1-1; V: TRBV5-1; CDR3: CASSLEQGYTEAFF; DNA: TGCGCCAGCAGCTTGGAGCAAGGCTACACTGAAGCTTTCTTT
size: many; D: -; J: TRBJ2-3; V: TRBV9; CDR3: CASSAGFRGAGDTQYF; DNA: TGTGCCAGCAGCGCGGGGTTCAGGGGGGCTGGTGATACGCAGTATTTT
size: many; D: -; J: TRBJ1-1; V: TRBV7-9; CDR3: CASSQVGSEAFF; DNA: TGTGCCAGCAGCCAGGTGGGATCTGAAGCTTTCTTT
size: many; D: TRBD1; J: TRBJ1-1; V: TRBV29-1; CDR3: CSVEVPGQVTEAFF; DNA: TGCAGCGTTGAAGTCCCGGGACAGGTCACTGAAGCTTTCTTT
size: many; D: -; J: TRBJ1-5; V: TRBV3-1; CDR3: CASSLQRQYSNQPQHF; DNA: TGTGCCAGCAGCCTACAAAGACAGTATAGCAATCAGCCCCAGCATTTT
size: -; D: TRBD2; J: TRBJ2-3; V: TRBV7-9; CDR3: CASSRTSGGTNTDTQYF; DNA: TGTGCCAGCAGCCGGACTAGCGGGGGGACCAACACAGATACGCAGTATTTT
size: many; D: TRBD1; J: TRBJ2-3; V: TRBV18; CDR3: CASSPLGTGNTDTQYF; DNA: TGTGCCAGCTCACCCCTTGGGACAGGTAACACAGATACGCAGTATTTT
size: many; D: -; J: TRBJ1-1; V: TRBV29-1; CDR3: CSVDMQGWNTEAFF; DNA: TGCAGCGTTGATATGCAGGGGTGGAACACTGAAGCTTTCTTT
size: many; D: -; J: TRBJ2-5; V: TRBV21-1; CDR3: CASSTFGLQETQYF; DNA: TGTGCCAGCAGCACCTTCGGACTCCAAGAGACCCAGTACTTC
size: few; D: -; J: TRBJ1-2; V: TRBV5-1; CDR3: CASSLGPGDGYTF; DNA: TGCGCCAGCAGCCTGGGACCCGGGGATGGCTACACCTTC
size: many; D: TRBD1; J: TRBJ2-5; V: TRBV24-1; CDR3: CATSDPGQQETQYF; DNA: TGTGCCACCAGTGATCCGGGACAGCAAGAGACCCAGTACTTC
size: many; D: TRBD2; J: TRBJ2-1; V: TRBV12-3/TRBV12-4; CDR3: CASDRLAGEPYNEQFF; DNA: TGTGCCAGCGATCGACTAGCGGGGGAACCCTACAATGAGCAGTTCTTC
size: few; D: -; J: TRBJ2-1; V: TRBV20-1; CDR3: CSARGDDGGSYNEQFF; DNA: TGCAGTGCTAGGGGGGACGACGGGGGCTCCTACAATGAGCAGTTCTTC
size: many; D: -; J: TRBJ2-2; V: TRBV2; CDR3: CASTLAGITGELFF; DNA: TGTGCCAGCACCCTGGCAGGGATCACCGGGGAGCTGTTTTTT
size: many; D: -; J: TRBJ2-2; V: TRBV12-3/TRBV12-4; CDR3: CASTSLGGSGTGELFF; DNA: TGTGCCAGCACCTCTTTGGGGGGCTCAGGCACCGGGGAGCTGTTTTTT
size: many; D: -; J: TRBJ2-7; V: TRBV20-1; CDR3: CSARKSGGSYEQYF; DNA: TGCAGTGCTAGGAAGTCCGGGGGATCCTACGAGCAGTACTTC
size: -; D: -; J: TRBJ2-7; V: TRBV9; CDR3: CASSVALRSNEQYF; DNA: TGTGCCAGCAGCGTAGCTCTGAGGTCGAACGAGCAGTACTTC
size: many; D: TRBD1; J: TRBJ2-2; V: TRBV12-3/TRBV12-4; CDR3: CASSPTGNTGELFF; DNA: TGTGCCAGCAGCCCGACAGGGAATACCGGGGAGCTGTTTTTT
size: many; D: TRBD2; J: TRBJ2-3; V: TRBV4-1; CDR3: CASSLRGAGGPVTDTQYF; DNA: TGCGCCAGCAGCCTGAGAGGGGCGGGGGGGCCAGTGACAGATACGCAGTATTTT
size: many; D: -; J: TRBJ2-2; V: TRBV4-1; CDR3: CASSRPVQGTGELFF; DNA: TGCGCCAGCAGCCGCCCAGTACAGGGTACCGGGGAGCTGTTTTTT
size: many; D: -; J: TRBJ2-7; V: TRBV5-1; CDR3: CASSPAGIFGNEQYF; DNA: TGCGCCAGCAGCCCCGCCGGCATTTTTGGGAACGAGCAGTACTTC
size: many; D: -; J: TRBJ1-2; V: TRBV4-2; CDR3: CASSRSTRGTNYGYTF; DNA: TGTGCCAGCAGCCGATCGACACGCGGGACAAACTATGGCTACACCTTC
size: many; D: -; J: TRBJ2-1; V: TRBV5-1; CDR3: CASSPGAGDEQFF; DNA: TGCGCCAGCAGCCCGGGGGCGGGGGATGAGCAGTTCTTC
size: many; D: -; J: TRBJ2-3; V: TRBV5-1; CDR3: CASSGGDTQYF; DNA: TGCGCCAGCAGCGGGGGGGATACGCAGTATTTT
size: few; D: TRBD2; J: TRBJ2-1; V: TRBV5-1; CDR3: CASSEGLAGLDEQFF; DNA: TGCGCCAGCAGCGAGGGACTAGCGGGGCTCGATGAGCAGTTCTTC
size: many; D: -; J: TRBJ1-1; V: TRBV7-9; CDR3: CASSLADLQAFF; DNA: TGTGCCAGCAGCTTAGCGGATCTTCAGGCTTTCTTT